This TCR beta chain was sequenced in a study of regulatory T cells. Study findings and constraints: Regulatory T cells showed the strongest V-J pair restriction and V/J gene skewing among patient repertoires. Hydrophobic residues at CDR3 positions 6 and 7 were enriched in conventional CD4+ T cells of CD3G-deficient patients.

The primer mix had 52 TRBV and 13 TRBJ primers. Profiled with immunoSEQ multiplex PCR; TCRdb holds only in-frame clones, not every one. The repertoire consists of over 25,000 clones, with over 90% occurring once and the leading ten covering 0.8% to 1%. V was cut by 9 bases and J by 2 bases, with 19 bases left in between. CDR3 length equals 15 residues. Germline V gives CDR1 MDHEN, CDR2 SYDVKM. As for this clone: Its cognate antigen is unknown.

This sequence joins TRBV28 and TRBJ1-1; tentatively, D is TRBD1 (6 bases). Specimen: conventional CD4+ T cells sorted from blood. The sequence was collected from a child aged 2-15 years with CD3G deficiency. CDR3 amino acids: CASAIAHRANTEAFF. The CDR3 DNA is TGTGCCAGTGCTATCGCCCACAGGGCTAACACTGAAGCTTTCTTT.